What follows are 22 T cell receptor beta chains derived from one specimen sequenced in a study of radiation and T cells in renal cell carcinoma. Profiling relied on immunoSEQ multiplex PCR, and the TCRdb table lists in-frame clones only, not all of them. The sample lists about 73,000 clones, roughly 80% occurring once. Time point here: blood 4 weeks post-SBRT, at nephrectomy. Indicated treatment: 15 Gy SBRT to primary tumor, nephrectomy 4 weeks later. The input for sequencing was blood, taken from a patient whose treatment included radiotherapy and nephrectomy. The receptors were sampled from a woman aged 55-70 years with renal cell carcinoma.

This chain uses TRBV18 with TRBJ1-2, with 7 bases matching TRBD1. Trimming took 3 bases from V and 0 from J; bases not matched to a gene: 4. From germline, CDR1 is KGHSH and CDR2 LQKENI. The CDR3 loop spans 15 amino acids. DNA for the CDR3: TGTGCCAGCTCACCGGGGACAGCCACTAACTATGGCTACACCTTC. As protein: CASSPGTATNYGYTF.

This clone was counted between two and nine times. The J gene is TRBJ1-6, the V gene TRBV6-5, with D possibly being TRBD1 (5 bases). The CDR3 covers 15 residues. Germline V gene data show CDR1 as MNHEY and CDR2 as SVGAGI. Trimming took 0 bases from V and 8 from J, leaving 11 bases between them. For the CDR3, the DNA is TGTGCCAGCAGTTACTCTTCGGGGGTTGATTCACCCCTCCACTTT. This translates into CASSYSSGVDSPLHF.

The chain combines TRBV13 with TRBJ1-2; 11 bases fit TRBD1. Germline CDR1 reads PRHDT; CDR2 reads FYEKMQ (reference sequence). The length of the CDR3 is 17 residues. V was clipped by 2 bases and J by 3 bases; unmatched bases: 8. The DNA of the CDR3 is TGTGCCAGCAGCTTAAGGACAGGGGGCGTTTTTGACTATGGCTACACCTTC. Its translation: CASSLRTGGVFDYGYTF. The whole variable domain, remainder taken from reference TRBV13 and TRBJ1-2, is AAGVIQSPRHLIKEKRETATLKCYPIPRHDTVYWYQQGPGQDPQFLISFYEKMQSDKGSIPDRFSAQQFSDYHSELNMSSLELGDSALYFCASSLRTGGVFDYGYTFGSGTRLTVV.

The rearrangement uses TRBV19 and TRBJ1-5; 7 nucleotides match TRBD1. Germline V gene lookup returns CDR1 LNHDA and CDR2 SQIVND (reference sequence). The CDR3 length is 16 residues. The V gene end was trimmed by 6 bases and the J gene end by 4 bases; junction bases not matched to a gene: 12. The CDR3 reads CASRVLPGQQNQPQHF. The CDR3 DNA is TGTGCCAGTAGGGTACTCCCGGGACAGCAAAATCAGCCCCAGCATTTT.

This chain links TRBV19 with TRBJ1-4, with TRBD1 matching over 8 bases. Trimming took 5 bases from V and 8 from J; bases not matched to a gene: 7. This CDR3 comprises 14 residues. The V gene's germline CDR1 is LNHDA and CDR2 SQIVND (reference sequence). CDR3 residues: CASSVTGGVEKLFF. The CDR3 nucleotides are TGTGCCAGTAGTGTCACAGGGGGAGTGGAAAAACTGTTTTTT.

The genes are TRBV28 and TRBJ2-7, with 10 bases aligning to TRBD2. Per the germline V gene, CDR1 is MDHEN and CDR2 is SYDVKM. The CDR3 is 17 amino acids. V lost 7 bases and J lost 1; bases outside the gene matches: 13. This CDR3 reads CASTAASGSGSSYEQYF. In DNA, the CDR3 is TGTGCCAGCACCGCAGCTAGCGGGAGTGGTAGTTCCTACGAGCAGTACTTC.

J is TRBJ2-5 and V is TRBV15, with D possibly matching TRBD1 (6 bases). Trimming shortened V by 3 bases and J by 5 bases, and 16 bases separated the two germline ends. Per the germline V gene, CDR1 is LNHNV and CDR2 is YYDKDF (reference sequence). This CDR3 region has 15 residues. The CDR3 here is CATSSRTETDETQYF. The CDR3 bases are TGTGCCACCAGCAGTCGGACAGAAACCGACGAGACCCAGTACTTC.

The chain is built from TRBV9 and TRBJ1-2; perhaps TRBD1 as D (6 bases). This CDR3 is built from 15 residues. The V end lost 0 bases, the J end lost 4 bases, and 13 bases lay between the germline ends. Germline V lookup: CDR1 SGDLS, CDR2 YYNGEE. The CDR3 nucleotides read TGTGCCAGCAGCGTAGACCAGGGGAGAATCTATGGCTACACCTTC. Amino acids: CASSVDQGRIYGYTF.

The chain employs TRBV18 and TRBJ2-7, with 7 positions matching TRBD1. Germline trimming cut 3 bases from V and 5 bases from J; bases unmatched to any gene: 1. The CDR3 loop spans 12 amino acids. Germline loops: CDR1 KGHSH, CDR2 LQKENI. The CDR3 coding sequence is TGTGCCAGCTCACCGGGACAGAACGAGCAGTACTTC. Protein sequence: CASSPGQNEQYF.

The J gene is TRBJ1-2, the V gene TRBV27, with 11 bases fitting TRBD1. Germline V gene data show CDR1 as MNHEY and CDR2 as SMNVEV (reference sequence). CDR3 size: 14 residues. Trimming took 4 bases from V and 7 from J; bases not matched to a gene: 5. The CDR3 DNA follows: TGTGCCAGCAGTTCTTGGGACAGGGGGGGTGGCTACACCTTC. Amino acids: CASSSWDRGGGYTF.

As to this clone: The same CDR3 also results from other DNA sequences found in this sample. The chain is built from TRBV19 and TRBJ1-2; D is perhaps TRBD1 (5 bases). The CDR3 loop spans 15 amino acids. Germline CDR1 and CDR2: LNHDA and SQIVND (reference sequence). Trimming stripped 4 bases from V and 4 bases from J, with 16 bases between. For the CDR3, the DNA is TGTGCCAGTAGTACGGACGGGGACCTCGTCTATGGCTACACCTTC. Protein product: CASSTDGDLVYGYTF. Variable domain in full (rest from reference TRBV19 and TRBJ1-2): DGGITQSPKYLFRKEGQNVTLSCEQNLNHDAMYWYRQDPGQGLRLIYYSQIVNDFQKGDIAEGYSVSREKKESFPLTVTSAQKNPTAFYLCASSTDGDLVYGYTFGSGTRLTVV.

V usage is TRBV19 and J usage is TRBJ2-3; TRBD2 matches at 14 bases. This CDR3 is built from 20 residues. V dropped 1 base and J dropped 2; count of bases not matched to a gene: 11. Germline V gives CDR1 LNHDA, CDR2 SQIVND (reference sequence). CDR3 protein: CASSIGPLGLAGEVTDTQYF. CDR3 nucleotides: TGTGCCAGTAGTATAGGCCCTCTGGGACTAGCGGGAGAGGTCACAGATACGCAGTATTTT. Supplemented by reference TRBV19 and TRBJ2-3, the full variable domain reads DGGITQSPKYLFRKEGQNVTLSCEQNLNHDAMYWYRQDPGQGLRLIYYSQIVNDFQKGDIAEGYSVSREKKESFPLTVTSAQKNPTAFYLCASSIGPLGLAGEVTDTQYFGPGTRLTVL.

The J gene is TRBJ1-6, the V gene TRBV28; D is unclear. This CDR3 is 11 amino acids long. The germline V gene has CDR1 MDHEN and CDR2 SYDVKM. Trimming removed 5 bases from V and 9 bases from J, with 5 bases in between. The CDR3 is CASSGISPLHF. The CDR3 coding sequence is TGTGCCAGCAGTGGTATTTCACCCCTCCACTTT.

The chain links TRBV28 to TRBJ1-4; D is ambiguous. The germline V gene encodes CDR1 MDHEN and CDR2 SYDVKM. The V gene lost 6 bases and the J gene lost 7 bases, with 21 bases spanning the gap. The CDR3 totals 16 residues. The CDR3 protein is CASSPYPIGFGEKLFF. The CDR3 bases are TGTGCCAGCAGCCCCTACCCTATTGGTTTTGGTGAAAAACTGTTTTTT.

This rearrangement joins TRBV11-3 to TRBJ1-1; D is unclear. Trimming took 0 bases from V and 1 from J, leaving 9 bases between them. The length of the CDR3 is 15 residues. CDR1 is SGHNT, CDR2 YENEEA, per germline. The CDR3 nucleotides are TGTGCCAGCAGCTTAGATGGGCGGGGGAACACTGAAGCTTTCTTT. Its protein is CASSLDGRGNTEAFF.

This rearrangement joins TRBV6-1 to TRBJ1-4, with 8 nucleotides matching TRBD1. The J segment lost 4 bases and the V segment lost 3 bases, leaving 7 bases of the junction unmatched. In germline, CDR1 is MNHNS, CDR2 SASEGT. The CDR3 totals 16 residues. The CDR3 DNA sequence: TGTGCCAGCAGTGAGACAGGGGACCGTCGTAATGAAAAACTGTTTTTT. Protein: CASSETGDRRNEKLFF.

The chain combines TRBV18 with TRBJ1-2; D is unresolved. Trimming removed 2 bases from V and 4 bases from J, with 14 bases in between. This CDR3 region has 15 residues. Looked up from germline, CDR1 is KGHSH and CDR2 is LQKENI. The CDR3 loop reads CASSPEGPILYGYTF. The CDR3 coding sequence is TGTGCCAGCTCACCAGAAGGACCGATCCTCTATGGCTACACCTTC. Variable domain in full (rest from reference TRBV18 and TRBJ1-2): NAGVMQNPRHLVRRRGQEARLRCSPMKGHSHVYWYRQLPEEGLKFMVYLQKENIIDESGMPKERFSAEFPKEGPSILRIQQVVRGDSAAYFCASSPEGPILYGYTFGSGTRLTVV.

The chain uses TRBV6-1 and TRBJ1-2; D uncertain. Germline values: CDR1 MNHNS, CDR2 SASEGT. This CDR3 is built from 10 residues. V gave up 11 bases and J gave up 4 bases, with 8 bases separating them. The CDR3 here is CAPRVYGYTF. The CDR3 DNA reads TGTGCCCCCCGGGTCTATGGCTACACCTTC.

The V gene is TRBV28, the J gene TRBJ2-5, with D possibly being TRBD1 (6 bases). From germline, CDR1 is MDHEN and CDR2 SYDVKM. Between the trimmed V and J ends, which lost 4 bases and 5 bases, there was a span of 17 bases. This CDR3 has 15 amino acids. The CDR3 DNA sequence: TGTGCCAGCAGTTCCCTCAGGGGCCAGGGGGAGACCCAGTACTTC. Translating it yields CASSSLRGQGETQYF.

This clone was found a few times. The rearrangement joins TRBV15 to TRBJ1-2, with D possibly being TRBD1 (5 bases). V was cut by 0 bases and J by 1 base, with 12 bases left in between. CDR1 is LNHNV and CDR2 is YYDKDF in the germline V gene (reference sequence). The length of the CDR3 is 16 residues. Here the CDR3 reads CATSRDGQGDNYGYTF. In DNA form, the CDR3 reads TGTGCCACCAGCAGAGATGGGCAGGGTGATAACTATGGCTACACCTTC. The variable domain in full, with the rest retrieved from reference TRBV15 and TRBJ1-2, is DAMVIQNPRYQVTQFGKPVTLSCSQTLNHNVMYWYQQKSSQAPKLLFHYYDKDFNNEADTPDNFQSRRPNTSFCFLDIRSPGLGDTAMYLCATSRDGQGDNYGYTFGSGTRLTVV.

The V gene is TRBV5-8, the J gene TRBJ2-3; the D gene is possibly TRBD2 (5 bases). The germline V gene has CDR1 SGHTS and CDR2 YDEGEE. The CDR3 is 14 amino acids. V was pared by 0 bases and J by 2 bases, with 7 bases between. The CDR3 DNA reads as TGTGCCAGCAGCTTGGCTAGCCTCACAGATACGCAGTATTTT. Protein sequence: CASSLASLTDTQYF.

V usage is TRBV19 and J usage is TRBJ1-5; 8 bases agree with TRBD1. CDR3 size: 14 residues. The V and J ends lost 7 bases and 7 bases, in that order; junction bases with no gene match: 9. Germline CDR1 is LNHDA and CDR2 is SQIVND (reference sequence). CDR3: CASNLDRGGQPQHF. DNA for the CDR3: TGTGCCAGTAACCTTGACAGGGGTGGACAGCCCCAGCATTTT.